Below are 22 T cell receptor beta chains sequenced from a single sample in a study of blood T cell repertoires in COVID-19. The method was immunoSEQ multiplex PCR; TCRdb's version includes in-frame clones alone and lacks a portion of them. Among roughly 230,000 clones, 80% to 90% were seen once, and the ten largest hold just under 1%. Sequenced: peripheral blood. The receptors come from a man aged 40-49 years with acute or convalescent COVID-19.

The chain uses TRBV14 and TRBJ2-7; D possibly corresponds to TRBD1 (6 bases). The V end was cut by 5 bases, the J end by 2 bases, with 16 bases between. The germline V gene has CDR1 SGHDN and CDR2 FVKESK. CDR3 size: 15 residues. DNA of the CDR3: TGTGCCAGCAGCACTCAGGGGTCGTCTACCTACGAGCAGTACTTC. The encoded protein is CASSTQGSSTYEQYF.

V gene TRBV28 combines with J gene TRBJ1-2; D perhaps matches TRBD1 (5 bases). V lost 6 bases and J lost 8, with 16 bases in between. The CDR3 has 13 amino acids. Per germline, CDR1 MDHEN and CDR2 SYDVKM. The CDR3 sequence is CASRLPGTMGYTF. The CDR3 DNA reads TGTGCCAGCAGATTGCCAGGGACTATGGGCTACACCTTC.

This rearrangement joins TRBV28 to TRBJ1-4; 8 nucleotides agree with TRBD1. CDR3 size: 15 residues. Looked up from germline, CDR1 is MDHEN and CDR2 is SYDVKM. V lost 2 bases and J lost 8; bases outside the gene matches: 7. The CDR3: CASSLDRGWREKLFF. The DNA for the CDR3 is TGTGCCAGCAGTTTAGACAGGGGATGGCGAGAAAAACTGTTTTTT.

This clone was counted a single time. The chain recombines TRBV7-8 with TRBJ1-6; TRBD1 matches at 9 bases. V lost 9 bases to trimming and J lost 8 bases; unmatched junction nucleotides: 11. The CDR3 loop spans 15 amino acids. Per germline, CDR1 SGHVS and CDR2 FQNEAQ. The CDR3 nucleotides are TGTGCCAGTCTAGGTGGGACAGGGTTGGATTCACCCCTCCACTTT. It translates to CASLGGTGLDSPLHF. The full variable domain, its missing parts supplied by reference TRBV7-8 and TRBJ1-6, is GAGVSQSPRYKVAKRGQDVALRCDPISGHVSLFWYQQALGQGPEFLTYFQNEAQLDKSGLPSDRFFAERPEGSVSTLKIQRTQQEDSAVYLCASLGGTGLDSPLHFGNGTRLTVT.

The CDR3 bases are TGTGCCAGCAGTTTGGGCAGCACCTACGAGCAGTACTTC. Protein: CASSLGSTYEQYF. V usage is TRBV12-3 or TRBV12-4 and J usage is TRBJ2-7, with D hard to call. With 3 bases removed from V and 2 bases from J, the gap between germline ends came to 8 bases. This CDR3 is built from 13 residues.

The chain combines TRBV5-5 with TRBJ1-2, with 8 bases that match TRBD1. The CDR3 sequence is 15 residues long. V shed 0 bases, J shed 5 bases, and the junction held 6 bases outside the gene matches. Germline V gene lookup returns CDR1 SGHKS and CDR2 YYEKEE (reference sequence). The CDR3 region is CASSLGQGNLYGYTF. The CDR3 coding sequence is TGTGCCAGCAGCTTGGGACAGGGGAATCTTTATGGCTACACCTTC. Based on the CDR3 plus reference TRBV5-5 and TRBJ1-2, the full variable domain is DAGVTQSPTHLIKTRGQQVTLRCSPISGHKSVSWYQQVLGQGPQFIFQYYEKEERGRGNFPDRFSARQFPNYSSELNVNALLLGDSALYLCASSLGQGNLYGYTFGSGTRLTVV.

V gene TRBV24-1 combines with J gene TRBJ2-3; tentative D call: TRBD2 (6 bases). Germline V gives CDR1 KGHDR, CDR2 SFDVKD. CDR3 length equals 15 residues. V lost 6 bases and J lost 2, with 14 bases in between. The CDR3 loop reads CATSSSGLPTDTQYF. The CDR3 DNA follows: TGTGCCACCAGTTCGAGCGGGCTCCCCACAGATACGCAGTATTTT.

The CDR3 reads CASSLAGEKLFF. CDR3 DNA sequence: TGCGCCAGCAGCTTGGCCGGGGAAAAACTGTTTTTT. The chain links TRBV5-1 to TRBJ1-4; no firm D call. V was clipped by 0 bases and J by 8 bases, with 5 bases between them. This CDR3 is built from 12 residues. Germline CDR1 reads SGHRS; CDR2 reads YFSETQ.

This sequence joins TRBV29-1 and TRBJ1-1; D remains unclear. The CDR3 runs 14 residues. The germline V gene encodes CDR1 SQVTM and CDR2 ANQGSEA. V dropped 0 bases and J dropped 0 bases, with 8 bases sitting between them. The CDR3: CSVEDGQVNTEAFF. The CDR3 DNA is TGCAGCGTTGAAGATGGGCAGGTGAACACTGAAGCTTTCTTT. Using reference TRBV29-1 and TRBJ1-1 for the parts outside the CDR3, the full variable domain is SAVISQKPSRDICQRGTSLTIQCQVDSQVTMMFWYRQQPGQSLTLIATANQGSEATYESGFVIDKFPISRPNLTFSTLTVSNMSPEDSSIYLCSVEDGQVNTEAFFGQGTRLTVV.

The CDR3 region is CAIRAQETQYF. CDR3 coding DNA: TGTGCCATCAGGGCCCAAGAGACCCAGTACTTC. The chain is built from TRBV10-3 and TRBJ2-5; D unclear. This CDR3 comprises 11 residues. Trimming took 6 bases from V and 1 from J, leaving 3 bases between them. Germline V gene sequence: CDR1 ENHRY, CDR2 SYGVKD.

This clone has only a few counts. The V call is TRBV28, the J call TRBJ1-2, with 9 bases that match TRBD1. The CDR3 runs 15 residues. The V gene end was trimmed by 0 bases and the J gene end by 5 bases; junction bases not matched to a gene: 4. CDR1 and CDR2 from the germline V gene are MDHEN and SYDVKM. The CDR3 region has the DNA TGTGCCAGCAGTTTATGGGACAGGGGTATTTATGGCTACACCTTC. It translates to CASSLWDRGIYGYTF.

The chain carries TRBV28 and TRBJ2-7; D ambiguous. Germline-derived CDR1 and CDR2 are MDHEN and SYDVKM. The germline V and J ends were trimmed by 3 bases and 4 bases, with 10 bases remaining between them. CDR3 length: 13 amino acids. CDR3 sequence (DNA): TGTGCCAGCAGTTTCTTGAAGGAGTACGAGCAGTACTTC. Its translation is CASSFLKEYEQYF.

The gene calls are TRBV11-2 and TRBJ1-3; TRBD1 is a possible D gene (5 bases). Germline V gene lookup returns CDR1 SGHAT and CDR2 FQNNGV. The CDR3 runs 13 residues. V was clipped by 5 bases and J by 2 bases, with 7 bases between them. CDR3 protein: CASSVRAGNTIYF. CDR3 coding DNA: TGTGCCAGCAGCGTCAGGGCTGGAAACACCATATATTTT.

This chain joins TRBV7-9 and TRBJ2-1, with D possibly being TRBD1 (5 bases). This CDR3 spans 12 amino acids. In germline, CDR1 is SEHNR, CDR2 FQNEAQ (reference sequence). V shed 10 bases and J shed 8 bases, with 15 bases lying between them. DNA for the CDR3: TGTGCCACCCACAGGAATTTGGATGAGCAGTTCTTC. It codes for CATHRNLDEQFF.

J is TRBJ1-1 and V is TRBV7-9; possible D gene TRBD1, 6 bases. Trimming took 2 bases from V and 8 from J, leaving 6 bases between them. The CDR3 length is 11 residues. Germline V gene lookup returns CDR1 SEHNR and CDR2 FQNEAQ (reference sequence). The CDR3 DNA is TGTGCCAGCAGCTTAACAGGGGAAGCTTTCTTT. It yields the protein CASSLTGEAFF.

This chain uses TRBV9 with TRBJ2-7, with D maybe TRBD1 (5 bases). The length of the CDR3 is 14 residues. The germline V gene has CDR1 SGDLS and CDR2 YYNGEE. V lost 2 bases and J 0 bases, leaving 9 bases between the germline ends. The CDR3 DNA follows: TGTGCCAGCAGCGTGACAGAGTTCTCCTACGAGCAGTACTTC. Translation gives CASSVTEFSYEQYF. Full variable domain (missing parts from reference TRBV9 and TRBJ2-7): DSGVTQTPKHLITATGQRVTLRCSPRSGDLSVYWYQQSLDQGLQFLIQYYNGEERAKGNILERFSAQQFPDLHSELNLSSLELGDSALYFCASSVTEFSYEQYFGPGTRLTVT.

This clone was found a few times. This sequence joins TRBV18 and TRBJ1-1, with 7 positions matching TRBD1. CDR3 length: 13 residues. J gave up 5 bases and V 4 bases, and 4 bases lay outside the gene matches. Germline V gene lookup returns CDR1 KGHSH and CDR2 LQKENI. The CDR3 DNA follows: TGTGCCAGCTCACAGGGGGCGAGAACTGAAGCTTTCTTT. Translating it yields CASSQGARTEAFF. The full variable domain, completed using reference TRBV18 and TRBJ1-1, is NAGVMQNPRHLVRRRGQEARLRCSPMKGHSHVYWYRQLPEEGLKFMVYLQKENIIDESGMPKERFSAEFPKEGPSILRIQQVVRGDSAAYFCASSQGARTEAFFGQGTRLTVV.

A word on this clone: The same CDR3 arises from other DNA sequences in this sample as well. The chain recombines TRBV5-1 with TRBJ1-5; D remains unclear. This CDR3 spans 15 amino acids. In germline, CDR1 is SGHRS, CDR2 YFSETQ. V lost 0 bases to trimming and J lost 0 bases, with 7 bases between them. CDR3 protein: CASSLVPGSNQPQHF. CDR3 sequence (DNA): TGCGCCAGCAGCTTGGTCCCGGGTAGCAATCAGCCCCAGCATTTT.

The CDR3 sequence: CASNHMADNEKLFF. CDR3 bases: TGTGCCAGCAACCACATGGCGGATAATGAAAAACTGTTTTTT. The V gene is TRBV28, the J gene TRBJ1-4; D is undetermined. Germline lookup yields CDR1 MDHEN and CDR2 SYDVKM. The CDR3 runs to 14 residues. V was cut by 7 bases and J by 4 bases, with 13 bases left in between.

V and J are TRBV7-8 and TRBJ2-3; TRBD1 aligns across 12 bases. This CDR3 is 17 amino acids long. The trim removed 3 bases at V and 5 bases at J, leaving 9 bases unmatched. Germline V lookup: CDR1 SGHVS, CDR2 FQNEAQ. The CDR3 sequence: CASSFNRDRGPGDTQYF. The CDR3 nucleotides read TGTGCCAGCAGCTTCAACCGGGACAGGGGGCCAGGAGATACGCAGTATTTT.

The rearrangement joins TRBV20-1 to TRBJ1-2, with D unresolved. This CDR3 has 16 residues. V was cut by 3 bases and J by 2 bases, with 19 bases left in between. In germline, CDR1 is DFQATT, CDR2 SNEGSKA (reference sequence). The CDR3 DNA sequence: TGCAGTGCTAGTCGGCAGGCACTCTTAAAGAACTATGGCTACACCTTC. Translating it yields CSASRQALLKNYGYTF.

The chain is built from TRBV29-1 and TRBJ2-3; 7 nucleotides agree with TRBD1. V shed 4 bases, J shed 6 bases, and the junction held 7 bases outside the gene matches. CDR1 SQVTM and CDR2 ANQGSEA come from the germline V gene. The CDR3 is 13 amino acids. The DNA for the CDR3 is TGCAGCGTTGGACAGGGTCTAGGGGATACGCAGTATTTT. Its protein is CSVGQGLGDTQYF.